This T cell receptor (beta chain) was documented in a study of T-cell memory formation after mild COVID-19 listed by TCRdb under 2021. About the full investigation: Most TCR sequence clusters were specific to one of the two donors. Longitudinal TCRalpha and TCRbeta repertoire sequencing tracked T-cell clones expanding and contracting after mild COVID-19 in a couple of donors. Two young, previously healthy adult volunteers made up the cohort, one male and one female.

This clonotype was observed a handful of times. It lacks a known antigen. One base away there is no much larger clone; base qualities are not given. Overall study results and their limits: Contracting CD4+ clones appeared mostly in the CM and EM memory subsets, whereas CD8+ clones were enriched in EMRA. Whether the second-wave clones peaking on day 37 were SARS-CoV-2 specific was not confirmed. Some responding clones were detected in pre-infection memory, suggesting pre-existing cross-reactive memory T cells joined the SARS-CoV-2 response. From day 15 to 85, contracting clones showed balanced CD4/CD8 phenotypes, whereas a second wave of clones that expanded from day 15 to 37 leaned towards CD4+. The study included only a couple of mild cases, and larger cohorts that include severe cases with pre-infection samples were judged to be necessary.

TCRdb names Illumina NovaSeq 6000 as the instrument used. cDNA libraries for TCRalpha and TCRbeta were prepared by 5'RACE using constant-segment primers, with sample barcodes and unique molecular identifiers added. RNA was extracted from every sample with Trizol reagent. Libraries were amplified in two PCR steps, with a second sample barcode and Illumina TruSeq adapters added in the second step. Sequencing of libraries was performed on an Illumina NovaSeq with 2 x 150 bp paired-end reads. The authors processed their data as follows. Reads were demultiplexed and collapsed into UMI-guided consensus sequences with migec v1.2.7. Using mixcr v2.1.11, UMI consensuses were aligned to TRA and TRB V and J templates and then assembled into clonotypes. Expanded or contracted clonotypes were those called significant by both edgeR and NoisET, with noise models trained on biological replicates. For edgeR calls, the thresholds were a false discovery rate-adjusted p below 0.01 and a log2 fold-change of 1. PCA with hierarchical clustering of max-normalized trajectories of the 1000 most abundant clonotypes was used as exploratory dynamics analysis. Separately sequenced CD4+ and CD8+ repertoires were used to assign the CD4 or CD8 phenotype of responding clones. TCRdb itself trimmed the public reads at Q25 with fastp, ran MiXCR and retained productive beta chains. Here each entry gathers all rows of one CDR3 protein and keeps the most common genes and DNA. TCRdb's processing, not the authors', yielded these V and J calls. This sample has more than 300,000 distinct CDR3 sequences in its table, and 20% to 25% of those were observed once. The ten largest clones represent roughly 21% of the sample.

Ficoll-Paque density gradient centrifugation was the method used to isolate PBMCs. The germline V gene provides CDR1 SGHVS and CDR2 FNYEAQ. The CDR3 goes from the cysteine to the phenylalanine over 15 residues. The sequence is cut down to CDR3 DNA, 45 bases in frame from base 1. V sheds 1 base and J sheds 5 bases, leaving 11 bases between their ends. Sequencing was performed on PBMCs or a T cell subset sorted from them (not recorded which). The chain uses TRBV7-6 and TRBJ2-2; the D call could be TRBD1 or TRBD2, with each sharing 5 bases. The receptor was isolated from a man between 18 and 29 years old who had mild COVID-19 (a few samples of this study predate the infection). The sample titles of this study are shuffled in the database, so cell type and time point are left out; the donor was told from shared clones. Here is the DNA: TGTGCCAGCAGCTTAGAATGGGGGTATACCGGGGAGCTGTTTTTT. It encodes CASSLEWGYTGELFF.